This TCR beta chain was sequenced during a study of blood T cell repertoires in COVID-19. Measured with immunoSEQ multiplex PCR; TCRdb has only the in-frame clones, and not every one. This table has some 300,000 clones, 85% to 95% appearing once. The sequence came from a young woman who had been exposed to COVID-19. Sequencing was performed on PBMCs or T cells enriched from blood (not recorded which).

CDR3 sequence (DNA): TGTGCCAGCAGCTTAAGCCTAGACAGTCTAAGCAGATCGTATGGCTACACCTTC. The encoded protein is CASSLSLDSLSRSYGYTF. V usage is TRBV7-8 and J usage is TRBJ1-2; maybe TRBD1 (5 bases). Germline V gene data show CDR1 as SGHVS and CDR2 as FQNEAQ. CDR3 length equals 18 residues. V was trimmed by 2 bases and J by 5 bases, leaving 24 bases between them. Full variable domain (missing parts from reference TRBV7-8 and TRBJ1-2): GAGVSQSPRYKVAKRGQDVALRCDPISGHVSLFWYQQALGQGPEFLTYFQNEAQLDKSGLPSDRFFAERPEGSVSTLKIQRTQQEDSAVYLCASSLSLDSLSRSYGYTFGSGTRLTVV.